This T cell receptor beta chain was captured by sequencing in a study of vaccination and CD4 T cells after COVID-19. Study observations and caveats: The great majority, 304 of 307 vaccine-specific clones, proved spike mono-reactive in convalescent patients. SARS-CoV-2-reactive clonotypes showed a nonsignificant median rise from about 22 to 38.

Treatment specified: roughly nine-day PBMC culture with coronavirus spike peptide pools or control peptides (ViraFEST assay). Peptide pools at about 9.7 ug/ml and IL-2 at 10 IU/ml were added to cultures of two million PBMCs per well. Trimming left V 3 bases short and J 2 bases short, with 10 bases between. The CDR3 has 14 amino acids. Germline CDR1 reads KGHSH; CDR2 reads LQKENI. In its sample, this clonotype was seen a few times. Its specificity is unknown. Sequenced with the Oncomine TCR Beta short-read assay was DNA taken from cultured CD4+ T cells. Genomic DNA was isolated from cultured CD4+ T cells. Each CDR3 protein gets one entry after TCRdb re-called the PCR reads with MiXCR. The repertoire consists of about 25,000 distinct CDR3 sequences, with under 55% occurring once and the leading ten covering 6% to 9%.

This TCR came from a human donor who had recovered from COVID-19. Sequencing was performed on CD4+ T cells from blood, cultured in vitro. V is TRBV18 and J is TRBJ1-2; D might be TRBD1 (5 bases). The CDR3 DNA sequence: TGTGCCAGCTCACCTCAAGGGGAGAACTATGGCTACACCTTC. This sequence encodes CASSPQGENYGYTF.